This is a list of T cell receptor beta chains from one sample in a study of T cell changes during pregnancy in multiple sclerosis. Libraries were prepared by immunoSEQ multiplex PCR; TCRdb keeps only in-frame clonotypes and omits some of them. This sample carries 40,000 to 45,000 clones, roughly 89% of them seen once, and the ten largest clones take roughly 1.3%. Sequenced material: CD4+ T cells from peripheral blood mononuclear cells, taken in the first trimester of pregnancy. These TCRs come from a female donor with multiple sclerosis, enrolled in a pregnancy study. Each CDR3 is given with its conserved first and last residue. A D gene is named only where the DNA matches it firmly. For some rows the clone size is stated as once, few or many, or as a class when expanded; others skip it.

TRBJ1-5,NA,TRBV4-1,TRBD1,TGCGCCAGCAGCCAAGGGGACAGGCGACATAGCAATCAGCCCCAGCATTTT,CASSQGDRRHSNQPQHF
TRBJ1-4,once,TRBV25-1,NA,TGTGCCAGCAGTGATGCCCCGAGTAACGAAAAACTGTTTTTT,CASSDAPSNEKLFF
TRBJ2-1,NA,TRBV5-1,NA,TGCGCCAGCAGAAGTACACAGTACAATGAGCAGTTCTTC,CASRSTQYNEQFF
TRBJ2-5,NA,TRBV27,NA,TGTGCCACCAGACTAAACGGGAGAGTTGAAGAGACCCAGTACTTC,CATRLNGRVEETQYF
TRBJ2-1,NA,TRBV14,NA,TGTGCCAGCAGCTCACGACAGCCCCACTACAATGAGCAGTTCTTC,CASSSRQPHYNEQFF
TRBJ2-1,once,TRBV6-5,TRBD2,TGTGCCAGCAGAACGAGCGGGAGCTCCTACAATGAGCAGTTCTTC,CASRTSGSSYNEQFF
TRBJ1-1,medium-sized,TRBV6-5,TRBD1,TGTGCCAGCAGTTCCCCGACAGGGGCGAACACTGAAGCTTTCTTT,CASSSPTGANTEAFF
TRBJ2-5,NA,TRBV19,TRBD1,TGTGCCAGTAGACCGACCGGGGACAGGGAAGAGACCCAGTACTTC,CASRPTGDREETQYF
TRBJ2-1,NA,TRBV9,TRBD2,TGTGCCAGCAGCCGGGGGCCGGGACTAGCGCACAATGAGCAGTTCTTC,CASSRGPGLAHNEQFF
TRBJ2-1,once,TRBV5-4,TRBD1,TGTGCCAGCAGCTTGGGGTTCCAGGGGGCCGATGAGCAGTTCTTC,CASSLGFQGADEQFF
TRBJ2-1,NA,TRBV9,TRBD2,TGTGCCGGCAGCTCTACTAGCGGATCTTACAATGAGCAGTTCTTC,CAGSSTSGSYNEQFF
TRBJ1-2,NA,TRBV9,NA,TGTGCCAGCAGCGTAGATGGGGGGACCTATGGCTACACCTTC,CASSVDGGTYGYTF
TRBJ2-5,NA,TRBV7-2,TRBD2,TGTGCCAGCAGCTTCGGAACTAGCGGGAGGACCCCAGAGACCCAGTACTTC,CASSFGTSGRTPETQYF
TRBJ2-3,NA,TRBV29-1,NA,TGCAGCGTCCGAGGGTCCGGCACAGATACGCAGTATTTT,CSVRGSGTDTQYF
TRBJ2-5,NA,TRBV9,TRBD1,TGTGCCAGCAGCGTAAATGACAGGGGGCATGAGACCCAGTACTTC,CASSVNDRGHETQYF
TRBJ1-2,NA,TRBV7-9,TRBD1,TGTGCCAGCAGCTTAGAGGGGGCATATGGCTACACCTTC,CASSLEGAYGYTF
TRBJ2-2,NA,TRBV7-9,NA,TGTGCCAGCACCAGACTAGACAACACCGGGGAGCTGTTTTTT,CASTRLDNTGELFF
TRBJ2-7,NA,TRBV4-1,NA,TGCGCCAGCAGCCAAGCGAGCGGCCTGGGCCTCCCCTACGAGCAGTACTTC,CASSQASGLGLPYEQYF
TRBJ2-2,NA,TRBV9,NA,TGTGCCAGCAGCGTAGCTGTTTCGGCCGGGGAGCTGTTTTTT,CASSVAVSAGELFF
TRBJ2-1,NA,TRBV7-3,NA,TGTGCCAGCAGCTTTCAACTAAAGAGCTCCTACAATGAGCAGTTCTTC,CASSFQLKSSYNEQFF
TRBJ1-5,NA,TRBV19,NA,TGTGCCAGTAGCTACCGGGACGGGAGGCAGGTGGAGCCCCAGCATTTT,CASSYRDGRQVEPQHF
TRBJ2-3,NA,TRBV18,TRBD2,TGTGCCAGCTCACCACTAGCGGGAGGGTCAGATACGCAGTATTTT,CASSPLAGGSDTQYF
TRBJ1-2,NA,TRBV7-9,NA,TGTGCCAGCAGCTTAGCGAGGGTCTTCGACTATGGCTACACCTTC,CASSLARVFDYGYTF
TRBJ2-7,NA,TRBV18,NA,TGTGCCAGCTCCCGTGCGAGGTCCTACGAGCAGTACTTC,CASSRARSYEQYF
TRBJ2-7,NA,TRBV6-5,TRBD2,TGTGCCAGCAGGCCCGGACTAGCGGGAGGCTACGAGCAGTACTTC,CASRPGLAGGYEQYF
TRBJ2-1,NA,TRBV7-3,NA,TGTGCCAGCAGCCCTGGGCAGGGAAGGAATGAGCAGTTCTTC,CASSPGQGRNEQFF
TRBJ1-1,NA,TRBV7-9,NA,TGTGCCAGCAGCCTTAGGATTACGGGTGAAGCTTTCTTT,CASSLRITGEAFF
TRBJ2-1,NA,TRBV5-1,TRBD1,TGCGCCAGCTCCCTGGGAACGGTCAGGGGGATCGATGAGCAGTTCTTC,CASSLGTVRGIDEQFF
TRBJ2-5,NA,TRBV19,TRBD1,TGTGCCAGTAGTATGATTGGGACAGGGGGCGCCGGAGGGACCCAGTACTTC,CASSMIGTGGAGGTQYF
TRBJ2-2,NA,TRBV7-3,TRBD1,TGTGCCAGCAGCCCTAGGGGACAGGGGGCAGGAACCGGGGAGCTGTTTTTT,CASSPRGQGAGTGELFF
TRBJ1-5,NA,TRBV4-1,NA,TGCGCCAGCAGCCAAGAAGGGGGATCGAATAGCAATCAGCCCCAGCATTTT,CASSQEGGSNSNQPQHF
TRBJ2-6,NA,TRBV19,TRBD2,TGTGCCAGTAGTATAGGGGCAGGCGGGAGAGTCTCTGGGGCCAACGTCCTGACTTTC,CASSIGAGGRVSGANVLTF
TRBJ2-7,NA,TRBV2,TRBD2,TGTGCCAGCCAGACGGGAGGGAGGAACGAGCAGTACTTC,CASQTGGRNEQYF
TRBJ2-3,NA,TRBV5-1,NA,TGCGCCAGCAGCTTGTCGGGGAGGATGTCCGATACGCAGTATTTT,CASSLSGRMSDTQYF
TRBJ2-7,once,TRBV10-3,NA,TGTGCCATCAGTGTGGAGGTCTCCTACGAGCAGTACTTC,CAISVEVSYEQYF
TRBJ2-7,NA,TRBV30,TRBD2,TGTGCCTGGAACTGGGGGGGCTACGAGCAGTACTTC,CAWNWGGYEQYF
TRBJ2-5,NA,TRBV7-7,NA,TGTGCTAGCAGCTTAGGCGGATCAACTCAAGAGACCCAGTACTTC,CASSLGGSTQETQYF
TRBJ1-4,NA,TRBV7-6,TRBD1,TGTGCCAGCAGCTACAGGGGGGCTAATGAAAAACTGTTTTTT,CASSYRGANEKLFF
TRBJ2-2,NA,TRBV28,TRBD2,TGTGCCAGCAGATTACCAATAGCGGGAGGACGTACCGGGGAGCTGTTTTTT,CASRLPIAGGRTGELFF
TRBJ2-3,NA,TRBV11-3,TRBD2,TGTGCCAGCAGCTCTAGTAGTGGTAGCGGGAGGATCACAGATACGCAGTATTTT,CASSSSSGSGRITDTQYF
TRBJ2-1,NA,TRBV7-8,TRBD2,TGTGCCAGCAGTGACCGGACTAGCGGGAGAGGGACTAGGGAGCAGTTCTTC,CASSDRTSGRGTREQFF
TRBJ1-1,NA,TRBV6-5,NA,TGTGCCAGCAGTTACCAGGGTTGGATCACTGAAGCTTTCTTT,CASSYQGWITEAFF
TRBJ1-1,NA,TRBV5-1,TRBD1,TGCGCCAGCAGCTTAAGGTCGGGACAGGGGAACACTGAAGCTTTCTTT,CASSLRSGQGNTEAFF
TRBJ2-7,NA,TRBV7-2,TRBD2,TGTGCCAGCAGCTGGGCCGGGACTAGCCCCTACGAGCAGTACTTC,CASSWAGTSPYEQYF
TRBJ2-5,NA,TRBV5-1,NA,TGCGCCAGCAGCTACCTTCTAGCGATACAAGAGACCCAGTACTTC,CASSYLLAIQETQYF
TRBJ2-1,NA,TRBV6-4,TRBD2,TGTGCCAGCAGTGAAACTAGCGGGACCTACAATGAGCAGTTCTTC,CASSETSGTYNEQFF
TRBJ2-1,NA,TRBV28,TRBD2,TGTGCCAGCAGTTTATTTCGGGGTGGGGCTAGCGGGCTTAATAACAATGAGCAGTTCTTC,CASSLFRGGASGLNNNEQFF
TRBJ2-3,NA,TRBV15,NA,TGTGCCACCAGCTCAACGGGGGATACGCAGTATTTT,CATSSTGDTQYF
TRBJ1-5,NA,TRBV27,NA,TGTGCCAGCAGTTTATATTGGACAGGCAATCAGCCCCAGCATTTT,CASSLYWTGNQPQHF
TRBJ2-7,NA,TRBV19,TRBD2,TGTGCCAGTAGCTCCGTGGGACTAGGTAGCGCCGCCTACGAGCAGTACTTC,CASSSVGLGSAAYEQYF
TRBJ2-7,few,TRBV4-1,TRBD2,TGCGCCAGCAGACCTACTAGCGGGACCTACGAGCAGTACTTC,CASRPTSGTYEQYF
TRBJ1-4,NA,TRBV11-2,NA,TGTGCCAGCAGCTTAATGGCCGAAAATGAAAAACTGTTTTTT,CASSLMAENEKLFF
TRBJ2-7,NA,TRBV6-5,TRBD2,TGTGCCAGCAGTTACGCCGGACTAGCGGGAGGGTTCGAGCAGTACTTC,CASSYAGLAGGFEQYF